These 15 T cell receptor beta chains came from one sample sequenced in a study of blood T cell repertoires in COVID-19. Clones were read by immunoSEQ multiplex PCR, and TCRdb kept only the in-frame ones, dropping some. There are some 200,000 clones in the sample; 94% occur only once, and 0.6% to 0.8% lies in the top ten. Sequencing was performed on peripheral blood. Receptors were obtained from a man aged 30 to 39 with COVID-19, enrolled during active disease.

This clone was seen more than once but under ten times. V usage is TRBV4-1 and J usage is TRBJ2-2, with 11 bases aligning to TRBD2. CDR3 length equals 19 residues. CDR1 is MGHRA, CDR2 YSYEKL, per germline. V lost 4 bases and J lost 7; bases outside the gene matches: 17. CDR3 in amino acids: CASSLLLNVAGGQHGELFF. The DNA for the CDR3 is TGCGCCAGCAGCCTCCTGCTGAATGTAGCGGGGGGGCAACACGGGGAGCTGTTTTTT.

V gene TRBV11-2 combines with J gene TRBJ1-2; 9 nucleotides line up with TRBD1. This CDR3 is built from 15 residues. Germline V gene lookup returns CDR1 SGHAT and CDR2 FQNNGV. Germline trimming cut 1 base from V and 13 bases from J; bases unmatched to any gene: 13. In DNA, the CDR3 is TGTGCCAGCAGCTTAGCAGGGGGACAGGGAACTACCTGCACCTTC. It codes for CASSLAGGQGTTCTF.

The CDR3 nucleotides read TGTGCCAGCAGCACCACCGGGACAGGGCACTACGAGCAGTACTTC. Translated: CASSTTGTGHYEQYF. V gene TRBV11-2 combines with J gene TRBJ2-7; 9 bases agree with TRBD1. Germline trimming cut 5 bases from V and 3 bases from J; bases unmatched to any gene: 8. The germline V gene has CDR1 SGHAT and CDR2 FQNNGV. The CDR3 spans 15 residues.

This clone was seen only once. The chain links TRBV3-1 (or the pseudogene TRBV3-2) to TRBJ1-3; TRBD1 matches at 8 bases. The CDR3 covers 16 residues. J was trimmed by 1 base and V by 5 bases; bases with no gene match: 7. In germline, CDR1 is LGHDT, CDR2 YNNKEL (reference sequence). The CDR3 reads CASSFGQGSSGNTIYF. CDR3 nucleotides: TGTGCCAGCAGCTTTGGACAGGGATCGTCTGGAAACACCATATATTTT.

V is TRBV5-1 and J is TRBJ2-3; 10 bases are a match to TRBD1. Germline trimming cut 1 base from V and 5 bases from J; bases unmatched to any gene: 10. Germline CDR1 reads SGHRS; CDR2 reads YFSETQ. The CDR3 sequence is 17 residues long. Written as DNA, the CDR3 is TGCGCCAGCAGCTTGAGCACCGGGACAGGGGAATTAGATACGCAGTATTTT. The encoded protein is CASSLSTGTGELDTQYF.

The rearrangement uses TRBV6-1 and TRBJ1-6, with 8 bases aligning to TRBD1. V lost 3 bases to trimming and J lost 10 bases; unmatched junction nucleotides: 11. Germline V gives CDR1 MNHNS, CDR2 SASEGT. The CDR3 is made up of 16 amino acids. The CDR3 spells CASSEETGARGSPLHF. The CDR3 coding sequence is TGTGCCAGCAGTGAGGAGACAGGGGCCCGGGGGTCACCCCTCCACTTT.

V is TRBV5-1 and J is TRBJ2-5; D is uncertain. Trimming cost V 0 bases and J 6 bases, with 6 bases left between them. Per germline, CDR1 SGHRS and CDR2 YFSETQ. This CDR3 region has 12 residues. The CDR3 reads CASSLDLKTQYF. CDR3 DNA: TGCGCCAGCAGCTTGGATCTAAAGACCCAGTACTTC. The entire variable domain, with the rest obtained from reference TRBV5-1 and TRBJ2-5, is as follows: KAGVTQTPRYLIKTRGQQVTLSCSPISGHRSVSWYQQTPGQGLQFLFEYFSETQRNKGNFPGRFSGRQFSNSRSEMNVSTLELGDSALYLCASSLDLKTQYFGPGTRLLVL.

This rearrangement joins TRBV18 to TRBJ2-4, with D perhaps matching TRBD1 (6 bases). The CDR3 has 16 amino acids. The germline V gene encodes CDR1 KGHSH and CDR2 LQKENI. The V end was cut by 6 bases, the J end by 0 bases, with 15 bases between. CDR3 sequence reads: CASSSDRLLAKNIQYF. CDR3 DNA: TGTGCCAGCTCCTCGGACAGATTACTAGCCAAAAACATTCAGTACTTC.

The DNA of the CDR3 is TGTGCCAGCAGTTTAGAGTCATCTAATTCACCCCTCCACTTT. This gives the protein CASSLESSNSPLHF. This chain joins TRBV28 and TRBJ1-6; D gene uncertain. Germline CDR1 and CDR2: MDHEN and SYDVKM. The CDR3 extends over 14 amino acids. Between the trimmed V and J ends, which lost 2 bases and 6 bases, there was a span of 8 bases.

As DNA, the CDR3 is TGTGCCAGCAGGAAAACAGGGTCTCACGAGCAGTACTTC. Protein sequence: CASRKTGSHEQYF. J is TRBJ2-7 and V is TRBV6-5, with TRBD1 as a possible D gene (6 bases). This CDR3 has 13 residues. Germline V gene lookup returns CDR1 MNHEY and CDR2 SVGAGI. The V end lost 6 bases, the J end lost 5 bases, and 14 bases lay between the germline ends.

The chain has TRBV11-2 and TRBJ2-1, with 7 bases identical to TRBD2. With V trimmed by 7 bases and J by 4 bases, 4 bases remained unmatched. Germline loops: CDR1 SGHAT, CDR2 FQNNGV. There are 13 residues in the CDR3. The CDR3 nucleotides are TGTGCCAGCACCGAGGGAGGGTACAATGAGCAGTTCTTC. It encodes CASTEGGYNEQFF.

The chain links TRBV7-9 to TRBJ1-6; perhaps TRBD1 as D (5 bases). V lost 5 bases and J lost 10, with 18 bases in between. The CDR3 totals 15 residues. CDR1 is SEHNR and CDR2 is FQNEAQ in the germline V gene (reference sequence). The CDR3 bases are TGTGCCAGCAGCCGCGGGGGGTCTGGGCGGTCACCCCTCCACTTT. It is translated as CASSRGGSGRSPLHF.

V usage is TRBV5-1 and J usage is TRBJ2-7; TRBD2 might be the D (6 bases). Germline CDR1 and CDR2: SGHRS and YFSETQ. The CDR3 consists of 14 residues. V was clipped by 3 bases and J by 5 bases, with 15 bases between them. The CDR3 DNA is TGCGCCAGCAGCTATCCCAGGGAGGTCAACGAGCAGTACTTC. It translates to CASSYPREVNEQYF.

The rearrangement uses TRBV5-1 and TRBJ1-6; D gene unclear. The CDR3 runs to 13 residues. CDR1 is SGHRS and CDR2 is YFSETQ in the germline V gene. Trimming pared 2 bases from V and 7 bases from J, leaving 7 bases between. The CDR3 DNA reads as TGCGCCAGCAGCTTTGGGGAGAATTCACCCCTCCACTTT. It is translated as CASSFGENSPLHF.

CDR3 sequence: CASSIAGQGYGYTF. The CDR3 bases are TGTGCCAGTAGTATAGCGGGACAGGGGTATGGCTACACCTTC. V gene TRBV19 combines with J gene TRBJ1-2; 10 bases are a match to TRBD1. J lost 5 bases, V lost 1 base, and 1 base had no gene match. Germline V gene lookup returns CDR1 LNHDA and CDR2 SQIVND (reference sequence). This CDR3 has 14 amino acids.